This T cell receptor (beta chain) was sequenced for a study of cytomegalovirus exposure and HLA in healthy donors (dated by TCRdb to 2016 to 2017). A note on the overall study: According to an earlier analysis of 587 of the donors, about 179 million T cells yielded roughly 110 million unique TCR beta sequences and more than 250 Gb of sequence data. About 280 gigabases of sequencing data and approximately 80 million unique TCR sequences were included in an early release covering several hundred HLA-typed donors. Of the 398 genotyped donors, 65% to 90% fell in the genetic ancestry cluster associated with self-reported Caucasian donors. The aim of the study was to test whether cataloging public T cell receptors could identify signatures of past pathogen exposure. The study used immunosequencing to profile the T cell repertoires of 666 subjects and linked those repertoires to cytomegalovirus serostatus. A separate validation cohort of more than 100 different subjects was used in addition to the approximately 700-subject first cohort. To predict cytomegalovirus infection status, the study brought together high-throughput TCR immunosequencing, statistical association of individual TCRs with disease status, and machine learning. A later analysis re-analyzed previously published TCR beta repertoires from 650 to 800 donors and added high-resolution HLA genotyping to study TCR occurrence patterns. In the later analysis, no new phenotypic data were used to find candidate immune exposures; instead, reliance was placed on TCR beta sequences and their occurrence across donors. An earlier analysis of 500 to 750 of the donors applied high-throughput TCR beta sequencing to assess whether each TCR beta V gene segment acted as functional or pseudogenic. Alongside the repertoire data, information on donor age, sex, ethnicity and CMV serostatus was compiled. A later genetic analysis used genome-wide SNP genotypes for about 60% of the 666 donors, treating that subset as a discovery cohort. Every discovery cohort repertoire had been produced on one sequencing platform. HLA typing covered class I and class II loci at four-digit resolution. Typing coverage varied by locus: roughly 629-640 donors for A, B, C, DRB1 and DQB1; approximately 500 for DQA1; some 610 for DPA1; fewer than 480 for DPB1. Because of strong linkage in the cohort, roughly 5 DR-DQ haplotypes were treated as single units for association and clustering. Across 398 genotyped donors of the cohort, an average of about 200,000 unique TCR beta nucleotide sequences per donor were sequenced, and roughly a sixth of those sequences were non-productive. Findings and caveats that apply to the study as a whole: Most TCR sequences were seen in very few donors, while some public TCRs were found in many individuals. A cluster of highly shared sequence variants was judged likely to be a technical artifact of the sequencing pipeline. Presence/absence analyses assumed roughly uniform sequencing depth across donors, an assumption that may not hold. Strong co-occurrence of HLA alleles, especially DR and DQ, made assigning TCR associations to individual alleles difficult. Linkage disequilibrium might explain the correlated functional status among segregating V segments, but an unknown experimental factor could not be excluded. According to a later analysis, TCR association rates differed among HLA loci, with DRB1 alleles showing the most associated TCRs and HLA-C alleles showing the fewest. This cohort had only TCR beta chains sequenced, and the lack of alpha or paired-chain data limited which features could be detected. Because HLA typing was unavailable for some donors at each locus, only the typed subset was used in association tests. Because the 87-base-pair reads could not distinguish some IMGT-functional V segments, including TRBV6-2 and TRBV6-3, those segments were excluded. A later analysis associated about 18,000 TCR beta sequences with specific HLA alleles at a false discovery rate of 0.05. The authors suggested that the approach could potentially be extended to other disease states and immunological phenotypes. Most CMV-associated TCR beta chains appeared to be HLA-restricted in a later analysis, and the HLA associations seemed to be driven largely by CMV exposure. A further reported finding was that TCR beta sequences accurately predicted the HLA-A and HLA-B alleles for most subjects in the first cohort. In vitro tests confirmed that a few of the cytomegalovirus-associated TCR beta chains recognize cytomegalovirus antigens. The classifier was reported to diagnose cytomegalovirus status with high specificity and sensitivity in both the original and validation cohorts. A later genetic analysis reported fewer N-insertions in productive TCRs among donors in an Asian-associated ancestry cluster than the roughly 620-donor mean. The study listed 150 to 200 TCR beta chains as associated with cytomegalovirus. A later genetic analysis associated a missense DCLRE1C variant with V-gene and J-gene trimming of TCR beta chains, and an independent cohort replicated the association. Compared with equally common non-associated chains, HLA-associated TCR beta chains in a later analysis were more clonally expanded and had lower generation probabilities. Because counts were too low, roughly 17 rarely observed V segments, including chromosome 9 orphons, were left out of the earlier analysis of some 640 of the donors. In an earlier analysis of approximately 590 of the donors, most TCR beta V segments appeared in productive rearrangements about 87% or about 30% of the time, broadly matching IMGT annotations. The only immune exposure information available for the cohort was CMV serostatus. According to a later analysis, parvovirus B19, influenza, CMV and Epstein-Barr virus appeared linked to several top co-occurrence clusters.

With regard to this clone: The clone's antigen remains unknown. No quality values exist for individual bases; no much larger clone is one base distant.

The cohort was made up of roughly 670 healthy bone marrow donors. At the time of sampling, all cohort members were nominally healthy, though unrecorded immune exposures were likely present. The donor tested CMV seronegative and was one of the 352 seronegative cohort members. A peripheral blood sample was provided by each donor, and peripheral blood mononuclear cells were used for TCR beta sequencing. Genomic DNA was extracted from the blood cell samples with the Qiagen DNeasy Blood Extraction Kit. Preparation of the library involved the immunoSEQ multiplex PCR assay. The multiplex PCR relied on a mix of 60 forward primers for TCR Vbeta segments and 13 reverse primers for TCR Jbeta segments. Amplification of the CDR3 region of rearranged TCR beta genes was performed with a multiplex PCR assay on genomic DNA. On the Illumina HiSeq System, the amplified TCR beta libraries were sequenced as 87-base-pair reads. The paper's processing steps were these. A later analysis counted some 74 million unique TCR beta chains across the 640 or so repertoires, and approximately 11 million of these chains were shared by at least two donors. Raw reads were error-corrected and collapsed into unique sequences by a nearest-neighbor algorithm in which closely related sequences were merged to remove PCR and sequencing errors. Alignment of CDR3 sequences to IMGT reference sequences was used to assign V, D and J gene segments. For a sequence to be retained, at least a six-nucleotide match to both a V gene segment and a J gene segment was required. Rearrangements were classified as productive when the CDR3 lacked stop codons and remained in frame with V and J, and all other rearrangements were classified as non-productive. Following IMGT convention, CDR3 was defined as the stretch from the second conserved V-encoded cysteine up to the conserved J-encoded phenylalanine. The earlier analysis of a few hundred of the donors excluded any sequence lacking an unambiguous match to a single V gene segment. An earlier analysis of a few hundred of the donors called V segments functional above 56.7% productive rearrangements and segregating when the between-donor standard deviation exceeded 5%. To diagnose cytomegalovirus status from the catalog of TCR beta chain sequences, a statistical classification framework was built. V and J gene assignment, in a later analysis, came from comparing TCR nucleotide sequences with IMGT/GENE-DB human TR gene sequences. Using the TCRdist pipeline, a later analysis assigned CDR3 sequences along with most-parsimonious VDJ recombination scenarios. In a later analysis, every TCR beta chain was defined by the combination of its CDR3 amino acid sequence and its V-gene family, and reads without a unique V-gene family were dropped. A later analysis removed 592 highly shared, low-generation-probability nucleotide sequences to deal with suspected cross-contamination and a sequencing artifact. A later analysis calculated a clonal expansion index for each public chain from normalized within-repertoire ranks of inferred template counts. In a later analysis, generation probabilities were computed using a VDJ recombination model fitted to out-of-frame rearrangements, and the results were checked against IGoR. In a later analysis, hypergeometric tests were used to score TCR-TCR, TCR-HLA and TCR-CMV co-occurrence, with a repertoire-size bias correction applied to TCR pairs. In a later analysis, false discovery rates were estimated by permuting HLA or CMV assignments 20 times. A later analysis grouped co-occurring TCRs with DBSCAN, adding TCRdist sequence similarity when clustering within HLA-allele-positive subsets. For co-occurrence clustering, repertoires with fewer than 30,000 or more than 120,000 public chains were excluded, along with a handful of repertoires with anomalous nucleotide sharing. Not all clones reach the TCRdb copy of this immuneACCESS table, which keeps in-frame sequences only. Checked studies attribute under half of the gap to unresolved V genes and leave the rest unexplained. Clone size and the V and J calls come from that table; the DNA yielded D and trimming. The sample table lists approximately 150,000 clones, around three quarters of them with a count of one. The ten largest clones take up less than 1.2% of the sample.

From the cysteine through the phenylalanine, the CDR3 covers 17 amino acids. Solely the CDR3 DNA is kept, with 51 bases framed from the first base. CDR1 is given as SGHRS and CDR2 as YFSETQ, both from the germline V gene. Trimming accounts for 4 bases at V and 2 bases at J, while the number of junction bases matched to no gene is 14. Sequencing was performed on PBMCs. Here the chain combines TRBV5-1 and TRBJ2-7; the central 8 bases match TRBD1. The sequence was collected from a woman aged 40 to 55 in good health and CMV-seronegative. The CDR3: CASSAAPIGTGAYEQYF. The DNA sequence is given as TGCGCCAGCAGCGCGGCGCCCATCGGGACAGGAGCCTACGAGCAGTACTTC.